A selection of T cell receptor beta chains follows, all from one sample in a study of cytomegalovirus exposure and HLA in healthy donors. Produced via immunoSEQ multiplex PCR; TCRdb's table is partial and in-frame only. The data show more than 75,000 clones, about 85% seen once. Input material: PBMCs. Receptors were obtained from a woman aged 35 to 49 in good health and CMV-seropositive. Each CDR3 is given with its conserved first and last residue. Each record gives: V gene, D gene, J gene, clone size, CDR3 protein, CDR3 DNA. The D gene is left open where the match is weak. Expanded clones get a size class; other rows say once, few or many, or leave the size out.

>TRBV1|-|TRBJ1-1|-
CTISQLPGTRDQAFF
TGCACCATCAGCCAACTCCCCGGGACAAGGGATCAAGCTTTCTTT
>TRBV6-1|TRBD1|TRBJ1-3|-
CASSAQRTGAFSGNTIYF
TGTGCCAGCAGTGCCCAGCGAACAGGGGCCTTCTCTGGAAACACCATATATTTT
>TRBV9|TRBD1|TRBJ2-1|-
CASSSEGAPYNEQFF
TGTGCCAGCAGCTCCGAGGGGGCACCCTACAATGAGCAGTTCTTC
>TRBV7-8|-|TRBJ1-5|once
CASSLAPGMGQPQHF
TGTGCCAGCAGCTTAGCCCCGGGGATGGGTCAGCCCCAGCATTTT
>TRBV30|-|TRBJ2-7|-
CAWSVGHPAGFYEQYF
TGTGCCTGGAGTGTAGGACACCCCGCGGGGTTCTACGAGCAGTACTTC
>TRBV13|-|TRBJ2-5|-
CASSFRGEETQYF
TGTGCCAGCAGCTTTCGGGGAGAAGAGACCCAGTACTTC
>TRBV4-2|TRBD2|TRBJ2-3|-
CASSQEGQGTSVTHTDTQYF
TGTGCCAGCAGCCAAGAAGGTCAGGGGACTAGCGTAACACACACAGATACGCAGTATTTT
>TRBV7-2|-|TRBJ1-1|few
CASSGQFGTEAFF
TGTGCCAGCAGCGGACAGTTTGGCACTGAAGCTTTCTTT
>TRBV2|-|TRBJ1-2|-
CASSEGGQAGGYTF
TGTGCCAGCAGTGAAGGGGGGCAGGCAGGTGGCTACACCTTC
>TRBV7-9|-|TRBJ2-1|-
CASSLGGPATYNEQFF
TGTGCCAGCAGCTTGGGGGGTCCAGCGACCTACAATGAGCAGTTCTTC
>TRBV9|TRBD1|TRBJ1-5|-
CASSMGQGNQPQHF
TGTGCCAGCAGCATGGGACAGGGCAATCAGCCCCAGCATTTT
>TRBV6-1|TRBD2|TRBJ2-1|-
CASSAVWGGASNEQFF
TGTGCCAGCAGTGCGGTATGGGGAGGGGCCTCTAATGAGCAGTTCTTC
>TRBV5-4|-|TRBJ1-1|-
CAYTWNAKGRAEAFF
TGTGCCTACACTTGGAACGCGAAGGGGCGCGCTGAAGCTTTCTTT
>TRBV29-1|TRBD1|TRBJ2-3|-
CSVTGGLTDTQYF
TGCAGCGTGACAGGGGGCTTGACGGATACGCAGTATTTT
>TRBV6-5|-|TRBJ2-7|-
CASRTQTGFTYEQYF
TGTGCCAGCAGAACTCAAACAGGGTTCACCTACGAGCAGTACTTC
>TRBV30|TRBD1|TRBJ2-7|-
CAWSVQGGPYEQYF
TGTGCCTGGAGTGTACAGGGGGGTCCCTACGAGCAGTACTTC
>TRBV29-1|TRBD1|TRBJ1-1|-
CSVETGLYPEAFF
TGCAGCGTTGAGACAGGGCTCTATCCCGAAGCTTTCTTT
>TRBV28|TRBD1|TRBJ2-7|-
CASSGRDRYSYEQYF
TGTGCCAGCAGTGGCCGGGACAGGTACTCCTACGAGCAGTACTTC
>TRBV18|TRBD2|TRBJ2-1|-
CASSPWLKSGGYNEQFF
TGTGCCAGCTCACCATGGTTGAAGAGCGGGGGGTACAATGAGCAGTTCTTC
>TRBV6-1|-|TRBJ1-2|-
CASSEPRGSSYYGYTF
TGTGCCAGCAGTGAACCGCGGGGGTCTTCGTACTATGGCTACACCTTC
>TRBV19|TRBD2|TRBJ2-3|-
CASSSPWTSGRSKTTDTQYF
TGTGCCAGTAGTTCCCCTTGGACTAGCGGACGCAGTAAGACAACAGATACGCAGTATTTT
>TRBV7-3|-|TRBJ2-3|-
CASRRDIGTTQYF
TGTGCCAGCAGGAGGGACATCGGGACTACGCAGTATTTT
>TRBV19|-|TRBJ2-7|-
CASKGAYEQYF
TGTGCCAGTAAGGGAGCCTACGAGCAGTACTTC
>TRBV30|TRBD1|TRBJ1-2|-
CAWMQGANYGYTF
TGTGCCTGGATGCAGGGGGCTAACTATGGCTACACCTTC
>TRBV7-6|-|TRBJ1-1|-
CASSSGSRMNTEAFF
TGTGCCAGCAGCTCCGGGTCGCGCATGAACACTGAAGCTTTCTTT
>TRBV7-2|-|TRBJ2-7|once
CASSPKGSASYEQYF
TGTGCCAGCAGCCCCAAGGGGTCTGCCTCCTACGAGCAGTACTTC
>TRBV19|-|TRBJ1-5|-
CASSNSIGNQPQHF
TGTGCCAGTAGCAACAGTATCGGCAATCAGCCCCAGCATTTT
>TRBV9|TRBD1|TRBJ1-5|-
CASSGGQGDQPQHF
TGTGCCAGCAGCGGAGGACAGGGAGATCAGCCCCAGCATTTT
>TRBV27|-|TRBJ2-2|-
CASSLTATGELFF
TGTGCCAGCAGTTTAACAGCCACCGGGGAGCTGTTTTTT
>TRBV5-1|-|TRBJ2-5|-
CASSRGLQETQYF
TGCGCCAGCAGCCGAGGTCTACAAGAGACCCAGTACTTC
>TRBV5-1|TRBD2|TRBJ2-7|-
CASRILAGGLYEQYF
TGCGCCAGCAGGATACTAGCGGGAGGTCTTTACGAGCAGTACTTC
>TRBV7-2|-|TRBJ1-3|-
CASSLYGTEGGNTIYF
TGTGCCAGCAGCCTCTACGGGACGGAGGGTGGAAACACCATATATTTT
>TRBV4-3|-|TRBJ2-1|few
CASSLGGPSYNEQFF
TGCGCCAGCAGCCTTGGCGGTCCCTCCTACAATGAGCAGTTCTTC
>TRBV15|-|TRBJ1-1|-
CATSRAGVPNTEAFF
TGTGCCACCAGCAGGGCGGGTGTTCCGAACACTGAAGCTTTCTTT
>TRBV4-3|-|TRBJ2-4|-
CASSQDVAGNIQYF
TGCGCCAGCAGCCAAGATGTGGCTGGAAACATTCAGTACTTC
>TRBV4-3|-|TRBJ2-3|-
CASSHPPRGSTDTQYF
TGCGCCAGCAGCCACCCCCCGCGCGGGAGCACAGATACGCAGTATTTT
>TRBV7-2|TRBD2|TRBJ2-1|-
CASSLGASGSGNEQFF
TGTGCCAGCAGCTTAGGCGCTAGCGGGAGTGGGAATGAGCAGTTCTTC
>TRBV19|-|TRBJ2-6|-
CASSVTPSSGANVLTF
TGTGCCAGTAGTGTGACACCAAGCTCTGGGGCCAACGTCCTGACTTTC
>TRBV6-5|TRBD1|TRBJ1-3|-
CASSRQGAGNTIYF
TGTGCCAGCAGCCGACAGGGAGCTGGAAACACCATATATTTT
>TRBV5-4|TRBD2|TRBJ2-7|-
CASSHGTKRDYEQYF
TGTGCCAGCAGCCACGGGACTAAGCGGGACTACGAGCAGTACTTC
>TRBV11-2|-|TRBJ2-7|-
CASSFASLRAQYEQYF
TGTGCCAGCAGCTTCGCTAGCTTGAGGGCGCAATACGAGCAGTACTTC
>TRBV5-5|-|TRBJ2-1|-
CASSTDSGVYNEQFF
TGTGCCAGCAGTACAGATAGCGGAGTTTACAATGAGCAGTTCTTC
>TRBV7-2|-|TRBJ2-3|-
CASSFAGTGDTQYF
TGTGCCAGCAGCTTCGCCGGGACTGGGGATACGCAGTATTTT
>TRBV18|TRBD1|TRBJ2-3|-
CASSRDRDSTDTQYF
TGTGCCAGCTCCCGGGACAGGGACAGCACAGATACGCAGTATTTT
>TRBV4-1|-|TRBJ1-1|few
CASSQESGAWNTEAFF
TGCGCCAGCAGCCAAGAATCAGGGGCATGGAACACTGAAGCTTTCTTT
>TRBV28|-|TRBJ2-3|-
CASSPYGGGFTDTQYF
TGTGCCAGCAGTCCCTATGGGGGAGGATTCACAGATACGCAGTATTTT
>TRBV28|-|TRBJ1-1|once
CASSRVTAEAFF
TGTGCCAGCAGCAGGGTCACGGCTGAAGCTTTCTTT
>TRBV5-5|-|TRBJ1-1|-
CASSLDRNTEAFF
TGTGCCAGCAGCTTGGATAGGAACACTGAAGCTTTCTTT
>TRBV25-1|TRBD2|TRBJ2-3|-
CASRLAGGVDTQYF
TGTGCCAGCCGACTAGCGGGGGGGGTGGATACGCAGTATTTT
>TRBV5-1|TRBD2|TRBJ2-1|-
CASSSTSGGLLTPNEQFF
TGCGCCAGCAGCTCGACTAGCGGGGGGTTACTAACCCCAAATGAGCAGTTCTTC